The present entry profiles one TCR beta chain with its context. The antigen is unknown. The CDR3 runs to 14 residues. CDR1 and CDR2 from the germline V gene are MNHEY and SVGAGI. V was clipped by 5 bases and J by 5 bases, with 15 bases between them. cDNA serving as the sequencing template came from extracted, reverse transcribed RNA. TCRdb keeps only in-frame clones here, not all; method: immunoSEQ multiplex PCR. The sample holds 150,000 to 200,000 clones; less than 65% are singletons and the top ten take around 0.92%. The data are from a study of CD8+ T cells in alopecia areata. Sample treatment: oral pan-JAK inhibitor, 5-10 mg twice daily. Study-wide results and caveats: Uncertainty about whether baseline CD8+ expansion is linked to response remains, with one nonresponder.

This chain uses TRBV6-5 with TRBJ1-2, with D maybe TRBD1 (5 bases). The clonotype comes from a human donor with alopecia areata. The sample in question was CD4+ T cells sorted from blood, obtained at week 24, from a patient treated with tofacitinib. In nucleotides, the CDR3 is TGTGCCAGCAGTAACCGGGACGGGGGGTATGGCTACACCTTC. Translated: CASSNRDGGYGYTF.